These 25 T cell receptor beta chains originate from one sample sequenced in a study of blood T cell repertoires in COVID-19. Repertoires were generated with immunoSEQ multiplex PCR, while TCRdb's copy carries only in-frame clones and drops some. This table holds under 250,000 clones, roughly 81% found once. The specimen was peripheral blood. Source of these receptors: a woman in her forties or fifties with active or convalescent COVID-19.

The CDR3 loop is CASSWTHGNSYEQYF. In DNA, the CDR3 is TGCGCCAGCAGCTGGACCCACGGGAACTCCTACGAGCAGTACTTC. The chain combines TRBV5-1 with TRBJ2-7; weak D call: TRBD2 (5 bases). V dropped 3 bases and J dropped 0 bases, with 13 bases sitting between them. The CDR3 consists of 15 residues. The germline V gene has CDR1 SGHRS and CDR2 YFSETQ.

The chain is built from TRBV29-1 and TRBJ1-5, with a possible D match to TRBD1 (6 bases). V was trimmed by 4 bases and J by 1 base, leaving 14 bases between them. This CDR3 contains 15 residues. Germline lookup yields CDR1 SQVTM and CDR2 ANQGSEA. CDR3 region: CSVGGGPGSNQPQHF. In DNA, the CDR3 is TGCAGCGTTGGGGGGGGCCCGGGGAGCAATCAGCCCCAGCATTTT.

The genes are TRBV11-3 and TRBJ2-3, with D perhaps matching TRBD1 (6 bases). This CDR3 contains 14 residues. Germline V gives CDR1 SGHNT, CDR2 YENEEA. V shed 5 bases and J shed 2 bases, with 11 bases lying between them. DNA for the CDR3: TGTGCCAGCAGCGTTGGACAGAACACAGATACGCAGTATTTT. Its translation is CASSVGQNTDTQYF.

This chain uses TRBV2 with TRBJ2-3, with 12 positions matching TRBD1. Germline values: CDR1 SNHLY, CDR2 FYNNEI. The CDR3 consists of 17 residues. V was pared by 9 bases and J by 1 base, with 11 bases of the junction left unmatched. CDR3 in amino acids: CASRVLGTGGRTDTQYF. DNA for the CDR3: TGTGCCAGTCGGGTCTTAGGGACAGGGGGCCGCACAGATACGCAGTATTTT.

This chain joins TRBV11-2 and TRBJ2-7; the D gene is possibly TRBD1 (6 bases). CDR3 size: 16 residues. V was pared by 3 bases and J by 3 bases, with 18 bases between. Germline V gives CDR1 SGHAT, CDR2 FQNNGV. DNA of the CDR3: TGTGCCAGCAGCTTTTCCTCGGGACAAGGACACTACGAGCAGTACTTC. Its translation: CASSFSSGQGHYEQYF. Supplemented by reference TRBV11-2 and TRBJ2-7, the full variable domain reads EAGVAQSPRYKIIEKRQSVAFWCNPISGHATLYWYQQILGQGPKLLIQFQNNGVVDDSQLPKDRFSAERLKGVDSTLKIQPAKLEDSAVYLCASSFSSGQGHYEQYFGPGTRLTVT.

The chain uses TRBV2 and TRBJ2-2, with a tentative D call TRBD1 (6 bases). The germline CDR1 and CDR2 sequences are SNHLY and FYNNEI. The CDR3 is made up of 17 amino acids. V was cut by 6 bases and J by 1 base, with 18 bases left in between. CDR3 sequence reads: CASSLTMGHLNTGELFF. The CDR3, as DNA: TGTGCCAGCAGCCTGACCATGGGACACTTGAACACCGGGGAGCTGTTTTTT.

The chain joins TRBV6-5 to TRBJ1-2, with 9 bases matching TRBD1. This CDR3 comprises 14 residues. V trimming: 6 bases; J trimming: 3 bases; junction bases outside the gene matches: 5. Germline lookup yields CDR1 MNHEY and CDR2 SVGAGI. DNA of the CDR3: TGTGCCAGCAGCCCCTGGACAGGGGACTATGGCTACACCTTC. Protein sequence: CASSPWTGDYGYTF.

The chain couples TRBV18 to TRBJ1-2, with TRBD1 matching 7 bases. Germline CDR1 is KGHSH and CDR2 is LQKENI. The CDR3 contains 15 residues. Trimming at V came to 3 bases and at J to 3 bases, leaving 7 bases not matched to a gene. In DNA form, the CDR3 reads TGTGCCAGCTCACCCAACCACGGACAGGACTATGGCTACACCTTC. This encodes CASSPNHGQDYGYTF.

The gene calls are TRBV6-6 and TRBJ1-2, with 8 positions matching TRBD1. Germline V lookup: CDR1 MNHNY, CDR2 SVGAGI (reference sequence). This CDR3 is built from 14 residues. J lost 8 bases, V lost 0 bases, and 5 bases had no gene match. CDR3 DNA sequence: TGTGCCAGCAGTTACTCAACAGGGGGGGAAGGCTACACCTTC. Its protein product is CASSYSTGGEGYTF.

This chain uses TRBV5-6 with TRBJ2-5; TRBD2 matches at 14 bases. V lost 4 bases to trimming and J lost 1 base; unmatched junction nucleotides: 12. The CDR3 loop spans 19 amino acids. Germline CDR1 and CDR2: SGHDT and YYEEEE. The CDR3 DNA sequence: TGTGCCAGCAGCCGTGGACTAGCGGGGGGCCCTAACGTCCAAGAGACCCAGTACTTC. This sequence encodes CASSRGLAGGPNVQETQYF.

This clone appeared once. This chain connects TRBV5-1 to TRBJ1-1; TRBD1 is a possible D gene (6 bases). The germline CDR1 and CDR2 sequences are SGHRS and YFSETQ. V lost 0 bases to trimming and J lost 3 bases, with 15 bases between them. CDR3 size: 16 residues. The CDR3 nucleotides are TGCGCCAGCAGCTTGGCCCCAGGGGAAGGAGACACTGAAGCTTTCTTT. It codes for CASSLAPGEGDTEAFF. The entire variable domain, with the rest obtained from reference TRBV5-1 and TRBJ1-1, is as follows: KAGVTQTPRYLIKTRGQQVTLSCSPISGHRSVSWYQQTPGQGLQFLFEYFSETQRNKGNFPGRFSGRQFSNSRSEMNVSTLELGDSALYLCASSLAPGEGDTEAFFGQGTRLTVV.

The chain uses TRBV11-2 and TRBJ2-1; D is perhaps TRBD2 (5 bases). The CDR3 has 16 amino acids. Germline CDR1 SGHAT, CDR2 FQNNGV. Trimming pared 5 bases from V and 6 bases from J, leaving 20 bases between. CDR3 loop: CASSRLSGRASNEQFF. CDR3 in DNA: TGTGCCAGCAGCCGACTGAGTGGGCGGGCCTCCAATGAGCAGTTCTTC.

The CDR3 loop reads CASSPGLAGSDTQYF. The CDR3, as DNA: TGTGCCAGCAGCCCCGGTCTAGCGGGGTCCGATACGCAGTATTTT. The chain employs TRBV5-4 and TRBJ2-3; 9 nucleotides agree with TRBD2. CDR1 and CDR2 from the germline V gene are SGHNT and YYREEE (reference sequence). The trim removed 4 bases at V and 6 bases at J, leaving 9 bases unmatched. The CDR3 consists of 15 residues.

The gene calls are TRBV7-9 and TRBJ2-4; the D gene is possibly TRBD1 (5 bases). CDR1 is SEHNR and CDR2 is FQNEAQ in the germline V gene (reference sequence). Between the trimmed V and J ends, which lost 2 bases and 7 bases, there was a span of 9 bases. The CDR3 is made up of 13 amino acids. The CDR3 DNA sequence: TGTGCCAGCAGCTTACAGGGTACCAACATTCAGTACTTC. It translates to CASSLQGTNIQYF.

The chain employs TRBV5-4 and TRBJ1-1; 7 bases align to TRBD1. Germline CDR1 SGHNT, CDR2 YYREEE (reference sequence). J lost 0 bases, V lost 4 bases, and 6 bases had no gene match. The CDR3 totals 15 residues. The CDR3 DNA follows: TGTGCCAGCAGCCCTCGACAGGGTTTGAACACTGAAGCTTTCTTT. Translation: CASSPRQGLNTEAFF.

The sample holds one count of this clone. The CDR3 loop reads CSAAGDLYGYTF. The CDR3 bases are TGCAGCGCAGCAGGGGACCTCTATGGCTACACCTTC. The gene calls are TRBV29-1 and TRBJ1-2, with a tentative D call TRBD1 (6 bases). V was cut by 7 bases and J by 4 bases, with 13 bases left in between. The CDR3 consists of 12 residues. Germline values: CDR1 SQVTM, CDR2 ANQGSEA. Supplemented by reference TRBV29-1 and TRBJ1-2, the full variable domain reads SAVISQKPSRDICQRGTSLTIQCQVDSQVTMMFWYRQQPGQSLTLIATANQGSEATYESGFVIDKFPISRPNLTFSTLTVSNMSPEDSSIYLCSAAGDLYGYTFGSGTRLTVV.

The chain recombines TRBV27 with TRBJ2-5; tentative D call: TRBD1 (6 bases). The CDR3 loop spans 14 amino acids. The germline V gene has CDR1 MNHEY and CDR2 SMNVEV (reference sequence). The V end was cut by 2 bases, the J end by 5 bases, with 12 bases between. The CDR3 is CASSLSPGVETQYF. The CDR3 nucleotides read TGTGCCAGCAGTTTAAGTCCAGGGGTGGAGACCCAGTACTTC.

The genes are TRBV3-1 (or the pseudogene TRBV3-2) and TRBJ2-1; 13 nucleotides align to TRBD2. J was trimmed by 11 bases and V by 3 bases; bases with no gene match: 1. The V gene's germline CDR1 is LGHDT and CDR2 YNNKEL (reference sequence). The CDR3 covers 13 residues. The CDR3 is CASSHGTSGKQFF. CDR3 DNA sequence: TGTGCCAGCAGCCACGGGACTAGCGGGAAGCAGTTCTTC.

The chain uses TRBV6-5 and TRBJ1-5; D remains ambiguous. V was pared by 7 bases and J by 6 bases, with 13 bases between. The V gene's germline CDR1 is MNHEY and CDR2 SVGAGI. The CDR3 totals 13 residues. The CDR3 DNA is TGTGCCAGCACCCCAACGTCCGGTCAGCCCCAGCATTTT. It translates to CASTPTSGQPQHF.

The CDR3 loop is CASSIDRGPGNIQYF. CDR3 DNA: TGTGCCAGTAGTATAGACAGGGGGCCGGGAAACATTCAGTACTTC. The chain is built from TRBV19 and TRBJ2-4, with 8 nucleotides matching TRBD1. V shed 0 bases and J 6 bases; nucleotides not matched to a gene: 4. The CDR3 length is 15 residues. CDR1 and CDR2 (germline): LNHDA, SQIVND (reference sequence). Using reference TRBV19 and TRBJ2-4 for the parts outside the CDR3, the full variable domain is DGGITQSPKYLFRKEGQNVTLSCEQNLNHDAMYWYRQDPGQGLRLIYYSQIVNDFQKGDIAEGYSVSREKKESFPLTVTSAQKNPTAFYLCASSIDRGPGNIQYFGAGTRLSVL.

The chain employs TRBV5-4 and TRBJ1-4; the D gene is possibly TRBD1 (6 bases). V was cut by 5 bases and J by 2 bases, with 13 bases left in between. CDR3 length equals 15 residues. The germline gives CDR1 SGHNT, CDR2 YYREEE (reference sequence). CDR3 bases: TGTGCCAGCAGGCCAGGGGCCTCGACTAATGAAAAACTGTTTTTT. Translation: CASRPGASTNEKLFF.

This sequence joins TRBV4-1 and TRBJ1-2; the D gene is possibly TRBD1 (5 bases). V lost 0 bases and J lost 11, with 16 bases in between. The CDR3 is 14 amino acids. Germline-derived CDR1 and CDR2 are MGHRA and YSYEKL. The CDR3 DNA is TGCGCCAGCAGCCAAGATATTGGCAGGGCTGGGTACACCTTC. As protein: CASSQDIGRAGYTF.

This clone turned up a few times. The chain is built from TRBV11-2 and TRBJ2-5; 15 positions match TRBD2. The germline V gene has CDR1 SGHAT and CDR2 FQNNGV. J was trimmed by 2 bases and V by 10 bases; bases with no gene match: 11. The CDR3 runs to 17 residues. DNA of the CDR3: TGTGCCACCGCCGACGGGACTAGCGGGGGGCCTCAAGAGACCCAGTACTTC. Its protein product is CATADGTSGGPQETQYF.

The chain uses TRBV29-1 and TRBJ2-1; 9 positions agree with TRBD2. V shed 7 bases, J shed 7 bases, and the junction held 14 bases outside the gene matches. Per the germline V gene, CDR1 is SQVTM and CDR2 is ANQGSEA. The CDR3 contains 15 residues. The CDR3 here is CSADSSGGSRNEQFF. The CDR3 nucleotides are TGCAGCGCAGACTCAAGCGGGGGGAGTAGAAATGAGCAGTTCTTC.

This clone was seen a single time. The chain uses TRBV11-1 and TRBJ2-5, with a weak D call TRBD1 (5 bases). V lost 1 base and J lost 5, with 14 bases in between. CDR1 SGHAT and CDR2 FQDESV come from the germline V gene (reference sequence). The CDR3 has 15 residues. For the CDR3, the DNA is TGTGCCAGCAGCTTAGTTGGGGCGAGCGTGGAGACCCAGTACTTC. Translation gives CASSLVGASVETQYF.